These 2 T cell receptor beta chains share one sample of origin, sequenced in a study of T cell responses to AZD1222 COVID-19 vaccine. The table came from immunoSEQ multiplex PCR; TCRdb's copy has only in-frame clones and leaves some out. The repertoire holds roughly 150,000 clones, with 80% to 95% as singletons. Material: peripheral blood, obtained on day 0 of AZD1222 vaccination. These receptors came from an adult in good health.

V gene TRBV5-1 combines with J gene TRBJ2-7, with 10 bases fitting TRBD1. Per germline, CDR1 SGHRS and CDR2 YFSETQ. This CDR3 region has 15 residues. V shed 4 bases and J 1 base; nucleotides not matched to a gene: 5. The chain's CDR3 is CASSGGTGVSYEQYF. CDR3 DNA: TGCGCCAGCAGCGGAGGGACAGGGGTTTCCTACGAGCAGTACTTC. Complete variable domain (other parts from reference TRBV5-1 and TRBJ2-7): KAGVTQTPRYLIKTRGQQVTLSCSPISGHRSVSWYQQTPGQGLQFLFEYFSETQRNKGNFPGRFSGRQFSNSRSEMNVSTLELGDSALYLCASSGGTGVSYEQYFGPGTRLTVT.

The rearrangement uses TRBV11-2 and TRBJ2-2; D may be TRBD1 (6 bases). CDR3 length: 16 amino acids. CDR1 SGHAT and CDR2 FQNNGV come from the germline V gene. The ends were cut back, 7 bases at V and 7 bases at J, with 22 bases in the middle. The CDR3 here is CASTLGRGRGGGELFF. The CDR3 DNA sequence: TGTGCCAGCACCTTGGGTCGGGGCCGAGGGGGCGGGGAGCTGTTTTTT.